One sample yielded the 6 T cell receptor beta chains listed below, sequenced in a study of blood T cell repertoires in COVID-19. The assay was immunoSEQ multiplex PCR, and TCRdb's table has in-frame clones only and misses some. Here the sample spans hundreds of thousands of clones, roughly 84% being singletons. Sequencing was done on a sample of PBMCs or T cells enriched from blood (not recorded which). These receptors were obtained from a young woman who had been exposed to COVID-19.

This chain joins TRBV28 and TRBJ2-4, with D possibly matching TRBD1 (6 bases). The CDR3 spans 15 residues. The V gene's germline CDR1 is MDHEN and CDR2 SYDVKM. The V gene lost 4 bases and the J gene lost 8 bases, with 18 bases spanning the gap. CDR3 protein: CASSSRTDPGDIQYF. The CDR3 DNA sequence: TGTGCCAGCAGTTCGCGGACAGATCCTGGCGACATTCAGTACTTC.

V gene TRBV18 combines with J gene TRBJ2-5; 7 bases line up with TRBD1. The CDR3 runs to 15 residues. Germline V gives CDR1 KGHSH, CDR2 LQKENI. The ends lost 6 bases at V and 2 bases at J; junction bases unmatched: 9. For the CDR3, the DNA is TGTGCCAGCTCCACCCTCGAGGGGGCACAAGAGACCCAGTACTTC. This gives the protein CASSTLEGAQETQYF.

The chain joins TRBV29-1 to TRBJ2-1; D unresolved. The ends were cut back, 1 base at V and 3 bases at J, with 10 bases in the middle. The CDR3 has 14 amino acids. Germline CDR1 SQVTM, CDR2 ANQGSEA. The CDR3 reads CSVEGASRYNEQFF. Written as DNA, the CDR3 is TGCAGCGTTGAAGGAGCCTCCCGCTACAATGAGCAGTTCTTC.

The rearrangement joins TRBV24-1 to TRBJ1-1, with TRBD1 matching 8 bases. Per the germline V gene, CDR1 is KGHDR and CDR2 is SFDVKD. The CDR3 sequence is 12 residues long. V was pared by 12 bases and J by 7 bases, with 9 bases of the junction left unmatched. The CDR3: CASDRGLVEAFF. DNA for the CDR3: TGTGCCTCAGACAGGGGTCTAGTTGAAGCTTTCTTT.

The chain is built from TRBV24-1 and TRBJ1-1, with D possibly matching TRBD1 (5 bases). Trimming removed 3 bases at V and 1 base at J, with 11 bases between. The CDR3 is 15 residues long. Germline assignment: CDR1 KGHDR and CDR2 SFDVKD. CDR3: CATSDPDKTNTEAFF. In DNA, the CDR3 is TGTGCCACCAGTGATCCGGACAAAACGAACACTGAAGCTTTCTTT.

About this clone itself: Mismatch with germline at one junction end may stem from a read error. CDR3 sequence: CATGGGLPPEF. The CDR3 bases are TGTGCCACCGGCGGGGGGCTTCCCCCGGAGTTT. The chain employs TRBV19 and TRBJ2-3; 8 bases map to TRBD2. This CDR3 has 11 residues. The germline CDR1 and CDR2 sequences are LNHDA and SQIVND (reference sequence).